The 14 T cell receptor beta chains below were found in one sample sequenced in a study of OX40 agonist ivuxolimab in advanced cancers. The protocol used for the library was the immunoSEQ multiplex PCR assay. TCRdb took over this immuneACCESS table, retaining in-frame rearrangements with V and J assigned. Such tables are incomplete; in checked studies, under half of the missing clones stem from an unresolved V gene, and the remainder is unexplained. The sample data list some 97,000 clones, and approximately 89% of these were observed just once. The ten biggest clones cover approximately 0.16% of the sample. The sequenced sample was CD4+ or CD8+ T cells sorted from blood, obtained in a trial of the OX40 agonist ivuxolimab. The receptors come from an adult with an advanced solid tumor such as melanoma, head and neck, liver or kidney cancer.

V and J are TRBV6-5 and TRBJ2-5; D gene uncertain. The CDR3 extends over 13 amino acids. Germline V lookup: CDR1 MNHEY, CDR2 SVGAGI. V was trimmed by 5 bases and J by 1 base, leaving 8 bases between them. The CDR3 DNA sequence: TGTGCCAGCAGTCGTGGCGTCCAAGAGACCCAGTACTTC. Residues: CASSRGVQETQYF.

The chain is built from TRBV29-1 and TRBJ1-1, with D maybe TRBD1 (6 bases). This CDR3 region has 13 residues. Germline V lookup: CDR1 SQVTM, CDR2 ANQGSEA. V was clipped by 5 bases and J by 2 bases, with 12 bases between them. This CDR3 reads CSVPGQTNTEAFF. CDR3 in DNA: TGCAGCGTTCCTGGACAGACTAACACTGAAGCTTTCTTT.

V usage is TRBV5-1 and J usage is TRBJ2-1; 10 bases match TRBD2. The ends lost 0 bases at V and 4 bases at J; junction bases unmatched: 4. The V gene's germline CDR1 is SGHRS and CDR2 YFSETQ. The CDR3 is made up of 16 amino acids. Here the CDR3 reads CASSLAGLAAYNEQFF. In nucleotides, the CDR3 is TGCGCCAGCAGCTTGGCCGGACTAGCGGCATACAATGAGCAGTTCTTC.

The CDR3 coding sequence is TGTGCCAGCAGTGACATACAGTATGGCTACACCTTC. This translates into CASSDIQYGYTF. The chain combines TRBV2 with TRBJ1-2; the D is unclear. Looked up from germline, CDR1 is SNHLY and CDR2 is FYNNEI. Trimming shortened V by 3 bases and J by 5 bases, and 7 bases separated the two germline ends. The CDR3 consists of 12 residues.

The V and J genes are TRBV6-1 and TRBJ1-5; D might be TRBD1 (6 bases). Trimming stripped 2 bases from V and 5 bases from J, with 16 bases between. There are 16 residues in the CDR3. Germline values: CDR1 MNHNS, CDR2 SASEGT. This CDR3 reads CASSERGQRNHQPQHF. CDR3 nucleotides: TGTGCCAGCAGTGAAAGAGGACAGCGCAATCATCAGCCCCAGCATTTT.

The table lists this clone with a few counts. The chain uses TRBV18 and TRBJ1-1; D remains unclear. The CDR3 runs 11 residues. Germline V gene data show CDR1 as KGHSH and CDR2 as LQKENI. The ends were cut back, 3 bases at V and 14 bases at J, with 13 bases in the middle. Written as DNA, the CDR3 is TGTGCCAGCTCACCGGACCACGGGGTGTTCTTT. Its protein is CASSPDHGVFF.

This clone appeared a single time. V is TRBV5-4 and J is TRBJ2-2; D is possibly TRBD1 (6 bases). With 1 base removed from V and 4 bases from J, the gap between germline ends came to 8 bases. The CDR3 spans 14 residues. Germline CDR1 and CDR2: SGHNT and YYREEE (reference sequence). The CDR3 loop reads CASSLTGFTGELFF. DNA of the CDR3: TGTGCCAGCAGCTTGACAGGGTTCACCGGGGAGCTGTTTTTT.

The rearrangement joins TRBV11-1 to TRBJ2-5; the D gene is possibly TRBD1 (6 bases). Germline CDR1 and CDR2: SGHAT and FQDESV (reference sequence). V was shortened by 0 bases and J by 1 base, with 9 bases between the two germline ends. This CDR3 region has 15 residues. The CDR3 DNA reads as TGTGCCAGCAGCTTAGCGACAGGTCGCCAAGAGACCCAGTACTTC. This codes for CASSLATGRQETQYF.

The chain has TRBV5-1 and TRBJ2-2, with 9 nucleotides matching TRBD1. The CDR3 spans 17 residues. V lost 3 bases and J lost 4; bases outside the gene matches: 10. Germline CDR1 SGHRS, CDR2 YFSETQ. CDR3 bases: TGCGCCAGCAGCTCCTCAGCCGGGACAGGGAGCACCGGGGAGCTGTTTTTT. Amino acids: CASSSSAGTGSTGELFF.

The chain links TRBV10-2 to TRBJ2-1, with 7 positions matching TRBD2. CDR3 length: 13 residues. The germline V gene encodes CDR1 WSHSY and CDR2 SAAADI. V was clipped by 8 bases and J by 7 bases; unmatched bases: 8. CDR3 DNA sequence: TGCGCCAGCCTAGCGGTTGGCGGTAATGAGCAGTTCTTC. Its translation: CASLAVGGNEQFF.

The CDR3 DNA reads as TGTGCCAGCAGCGTAGGGCTAGCGGGTTCGGAGAATGAGCAGTTCTTC. Translation gives CASSVGLAGSENEQFF. The chain has TRBV9 and TRBJ2-1, with TRBD2 matching 8 bases. The trim removed 0 bases at V and 7 bases at J, leaving 9 bases unmatched. Germline V gene data show CDR1 as SGDLS and CDR2 as YYNGEE. CDR3 length equals 16 residues.

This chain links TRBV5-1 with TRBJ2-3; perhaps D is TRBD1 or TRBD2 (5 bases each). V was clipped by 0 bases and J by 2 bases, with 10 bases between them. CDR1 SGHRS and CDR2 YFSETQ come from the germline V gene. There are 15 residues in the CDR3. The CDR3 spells CASSLVGTDTDTQYF. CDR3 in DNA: TGCGCCAGCAGCTTGGTAGGGACGGACACAGATACGCAGTATTTT. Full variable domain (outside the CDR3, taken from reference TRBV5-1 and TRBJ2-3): KAGVTQTPRYLIKTRGQQVTLSCSPISGHRSVSWYQQTPGQGLQFLFEYFSETQRNKGNFPGRFSGRQFSNSRSEMNVSTLELGDSALYLCASSLVGTDTDTQYFGPGTRLTVL.

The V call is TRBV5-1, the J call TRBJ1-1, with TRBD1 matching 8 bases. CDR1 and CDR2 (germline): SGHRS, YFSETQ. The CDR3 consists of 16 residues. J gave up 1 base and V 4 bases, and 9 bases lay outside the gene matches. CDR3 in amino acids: CASSLTGVAENTEAFF. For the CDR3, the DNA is TGCGCCAGCAGCCTGACAGGGGTCGCGGAGAACACTGAAGCTTTCTTT.

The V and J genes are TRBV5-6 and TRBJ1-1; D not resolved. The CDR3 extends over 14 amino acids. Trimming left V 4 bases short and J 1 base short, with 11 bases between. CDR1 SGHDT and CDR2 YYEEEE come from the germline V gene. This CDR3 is CASSPRKANTEAFF. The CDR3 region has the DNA TGTGCCAGCAGCCCGAGGAAAGCGAACACTGAAGCTTTCTTT. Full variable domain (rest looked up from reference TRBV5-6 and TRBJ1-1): DAGVTQSPTHLIKTRGQQVTLRCSPKSGHDTVSWYQQALGQGPQFIFQYYEEEERQRGNFPDRFSGHQFPNYSSELNVNALLLGDSALYLCASSPRKANTEAFFGQGTRLTVV.